A single sample gave rise to the 15 T cell receptor beta chains below, sequenced in a study of T-cell reconstitution after alpha-beta-depleted transplantation in children. Preparing the TCRbeta library involved the use of unique molecular identifiers. TCRdb reprocessed the PCR reads with MiXCR, giving one entry per CDR3 protein. The table has hundreds of thousands of distinct CDR3 sequences, over 10% seen once. Sample: PBMCs, taken before TCRalphabeta/CD19-depleted stem cell transplant. Source of these receptors: a girl aged 2 to 10 with congenital amegakaryocytic thrombocytopenia, due to receive a stem cell transplant.

Ten or more counts support this clonotype. The rearrangement uses TRBV6-5 and TRBJ2-3; D might be TRBD1 (6 bases). V dropped 2 bases and J dropped 7 bases, with 16 bases sitting between them. CDR3 length: 15 amino acids. CDR1 is MNHEY and CDR2 is SVGAGI in the germline V gene. In nucleotides, the CDR3 is TGTGCCAGCAGTTACAGCAGGGGCGGCGGATATACGCAGTATTTT. Translation gives CASSYSRGGGYTQYF.

Turning to this clonotype: A much larger clone lies one base from this, so it may be a read error. CDR3 amino acids: CSGGEGEKLLF. Here the CDR3 DNA reads TGCAGCGGAGGGGAAGGGGAAAAACTGCTTTTT. The chain joins TRBV29-1 to TRBJ1-4; tentative D call: TRBD1 (5 bases). The CDR3 contains 11 residues. CDR1 is SQVTM, CDR2 ANQGSEA, per germline. Variable domain in full (rest from reference TRBV29-1 and TRBJ1-4): SAVISQKPSRDICQRGTSLTIQCQVDSQVTMMFWYRQQPGQSLTLIATANQGSEATYESGFVIDKFPISRPNLTFSTLTVSNMSPEDSSIYLCSGGEGEKLLFGSGTQLSVL.

The chain combines TRBV28 with TRBJ2-5; 8 positions match TRBD2. Losses at the gene ends were 5 bases for V and 4 bases for J; bases not matched to a gene: 9. Germline loops: CDR1 MDHEN, CDR2 SYDVKM. The CDR3 has 15 residues. CDR3 nucleotide sequence: TGTGCCAGCAGTAGTACTAGCGGAGTTCGAGAGACCCAGTACTTC. This codes for CASSSTSGVRETQYF.

This sequence joins TRBV5-6 and TRBJ2-7, with 10 bases lining up with TRBD2. CDR1 is SGHDT, CDR2 YYEEEE, per germline. This CDR3 comprises 14 residues. V gave up 6 bases and J gave up 3 bases; unmatched junction bases: 6. CDR3 amino acids: CASTEREGLYEQYF. The CDR3 coding sequence is TGTGCCAGCACAGAGCGGGAGGGCCTCTACGAGCAGTACTTC.

As for this clonotype: One base away lies a much larger clone, so this may be a sequencing read error. The chain joins TRBV29-1 to TRBJ2-7; D might be TRBD1 (5 bases). CDR1 and CDR2 (germline): SQVTM, ANQGSEA. The CDR3 covers 15 residues. The DNA of the CDR3 is TGCAGCGTTGAAGAGGGCTCAGGGCCTGGGTACGAGCAGCACTTC. It yields the protein CSVEEGSGPGYEQHF.

V and J are TRBV27 and TRBJ2-3, with TRBD2 identical over 7 bases. V shed 3 bases, J shed 2 bases, and the junction held 11 bases outside the gene matches. CDR1 is MNHEY and CDR2 is SMNVEV in the germline V gene (reference sequence). This CDR3 has 17 amino acids. The CDR3 loop is CASSLVLGGSATDTQYF. DNA for the CDR3: TGTGCCAGCAGTTTGGTTCTCGGCGGGAGCGCCACAGATACGCAGTATTTT.

The sample holds a few counts of this clonotype. The chain links TRBV5-5 to TRBJ1-1; D ambiguous. The CDR3 consists of 14 residues. Between the trimmed V and J ends, which lost 2 bases and 8 bases, there was a span of 16 bases. Germline V CDR1 and CDR2: SGHKS, YYEKEE (reference sequence). DNA of the CDR3: TGTGCCAGCAGCTTTCCGGGTCGGAGTGGGGAAGCTTTCTTT. This codes for CASSFPGRSGEAFF.

The chain combines TRBV27 with TRBJ2-3, with D tentatively TRBD1 or TRBD2 (5 bases each). The CDR3 totals 16 residues. Per germline, CDR1 MNHEY and CDR2 SMNVEV (reference sequence). V lost 5 bases and J lost 6, with 21 bases in between. The CDR3 nucleotides are TGTGCCAGCAGTCCGCTGGGGGAAGCCCGCCTCGATACGCAGTATTTT. Its protein product is CASSPLGEARLDTQYF.

This clonotype was found many times. V usage is TRBV7-6 and J usage is TRBJ2-1; D perhaps matches TRBD2 (5 bases). Per the germline V gene, CDR1 is SGHVS and CDR2 is FNYEAQ. There are 16 residues in the CDR3. Trimming left V 3 bases short and J 0 bases short, with 12 bases between. CDR3 loop: CASSLERISSYNEQFF. CDR3 DNA sequence: TGTGCCAGCAGCTTGGAGCGGATTAGCTCCTACAATGAGCAGTTCTTC.

V usage is TRBV5-1 and J usage is TRBJ2-1; D is unresolved. CDR1 is SGHRS, CDR2 YFSETQ, per germline. With 1 base removed from V and 0 bases from J, the gap between germline ends came to 8 bases. The length of the CDR3 is 15 residues. Here the CDR3 reads CASSLSFSSYNEQFF. DNA for the CDR3: TGCGCCAGCAGCTTGTCGTTTAGCTCCTACAATGAGCAGTTCTTC.

The chain employs TRBV12-3 or TRBV12-4 and TRBJ2-1; 7 bases agree with TRBD2. Germline trimming cut 6 bases from V and 8 bases from J; bases unmatched to any gene: 13. The CDR3 consists of 15 residues. CDR3 sequence reads: CASSRAGGSRDEQFF. In DNA form, the CDR3 reads TGTGCCAGCAGCCGGGCTGGCGGGAGCAGAGATGAGCAGTTCTTC.

The genes are TRBV10-1 and TRBJ2-2, with TRBD2 as a possible D gene (6 bases). Germline V gene data show CDR1 as WNHNN and CDR2 as SYGVQD (reference sequence). This CDR3 has 13 residues. Trimming cost V 7 bases and J 5 bases, with 11 bases left between them. The CDR3 coding sequence is TGCGCCAGCACCGCGGGAAGGACCGGGGAGCTGTTTTTT. This encodes CASTAGRTGELFF.

This clonotype was seen more than once but under ten times. V and J are TRBV11-2 and TRBJ2-5, with D unresolved. The CDR3 contains 13 residues. Trimming took 5 bases from V and 4 from J, leaving 11 bases between them. CDR1 and CDR2 from the germline V gene are SGHAT and FQNNGV. The CDR3 sequence is CASSRVWGETQYF. In nucleotides, the CDR3 is TGTGCCAGCAGCCGTGTCTGGGGAGAGACCCAGTACTTC. Full variable domain (outside the CDR3, taken from reference TRBV11-2 and TRBJ2-5): EAGVAQSPRYKIIEKRQSVAFWCNPISGHATLYWYQQILGQGPKLLIQFQNNGVVDDSQLPKDRFSAERLKGVDSTLKIQPAKLEDSAVYLCASSRVWGETQYFGPGTRLLVL.

V is TRBV5-1 and J is TRBJ2-1, with 10 bases lining up with TRBD2. V shed 4 bases and J 7 bases; nucleotides not matched to a gene: 17. Germline V gene sequence: CDR1 SGHRS, CDR2 YFSETQ. The CDR3 is 18 residues long. The CDR3 nucleotides are TGCGCCAGCAGCGCGCCTCCAAGGACTAGCGGAGCGATTAATGAGCAGTTCTTC. Translated, it gives CASSAPPRTSGAINEQFF.

This clonotype was picked up a small number of times. The gene calls are TRBV20-1 and TRBJ2-4; 8 bases map to TRBD2. CDR1 DFQATT and CDR2 SNEGSKA come from the germline V gene (reference sequence). The CDR3 is 11 amino acids. V trimming: 6 bases; J trimming: 15 bases; junction bases outside the gene matches: 10. CDR3 residues: CSAPRGGSTYF. The CDR3 DNA reads TGCAGTGCCCCCCGGGGGGGATCCACGTACTTC.